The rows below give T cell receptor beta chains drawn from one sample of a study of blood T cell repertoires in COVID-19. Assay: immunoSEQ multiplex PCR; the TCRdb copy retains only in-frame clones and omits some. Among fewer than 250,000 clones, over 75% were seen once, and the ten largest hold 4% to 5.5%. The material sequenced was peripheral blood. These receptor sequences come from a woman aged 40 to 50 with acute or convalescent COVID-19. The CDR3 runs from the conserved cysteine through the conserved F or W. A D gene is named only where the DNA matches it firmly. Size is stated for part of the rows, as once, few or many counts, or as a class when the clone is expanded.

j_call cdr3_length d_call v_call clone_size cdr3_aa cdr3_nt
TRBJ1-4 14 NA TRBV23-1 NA CASSPGLHNEKLFF TGCGCCAGCAGCCCGGGACTCCATAATGAAAAACTGTTTTTT
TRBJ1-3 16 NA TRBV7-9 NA CASSRPVTSPGNTIYF TGTGCCAGCAGCCGACCGGTGACTTCCCCTGGAAACACCATATATTTT
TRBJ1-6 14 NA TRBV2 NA CASSHGRGNSPLHF TGTGCCAGCAGCCATGGCAGGGGTAATTCACCCCTCCACTTT
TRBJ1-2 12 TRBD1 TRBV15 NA CATTLTGFGYTF TGTGCCACCACACTGACAGGGTTCGGCTACACCTTC
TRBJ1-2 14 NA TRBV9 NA CASSVGDSSIGYTF TGTGCCAGCAGCGTAGGCGACAGTTCGATCGGCTACACCTTC
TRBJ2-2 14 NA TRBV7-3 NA CASSLNRDPGELFF TGTGCCAGCAGCCTAAACAGGGACCCCGGGGAGCTGTTTTTT
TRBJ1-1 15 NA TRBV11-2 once CASSLDMGARTEAFF TGTGCCAGCAGCTTAGATATGGGGGCGAGGACTGAAGCTTTCTTT
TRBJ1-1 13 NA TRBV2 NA CASSPGQNTEAFF TGTGCCAGCAGCCCAGGACAAAACACTGAAGCTTTCTTT
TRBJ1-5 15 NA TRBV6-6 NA CASRGHTDSNQPQHF TGTGCCAGCAGGGGACACACCGATAGCAATCAGCCCCAGCATTTT
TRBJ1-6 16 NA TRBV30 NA CAWSVRGHRNRSPLHF TGTGCCTGGAGTGTAAGGGGACACAGGAATCGATCACCCCTCCACTTT
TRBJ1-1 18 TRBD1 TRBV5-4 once CASSDGTGGRGANTEAFF TGTGCCAGCAGCGATGGGACAGGGGGGCGCGGGGCCAACACTGAAGCTTTCTTT
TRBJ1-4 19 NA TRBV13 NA CASSIYRRGAVVGGEKLFF TGTGCCAGCAGCATCTACCGAAGAGGGGCTGTGGTCGGAGGGGAAAAACTGTTTTTT
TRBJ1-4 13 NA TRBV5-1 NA CASSPGGNEKLFF TGCGCCAGCTCTCCGGGGGGTAATGAAAAACTGTTTTTT
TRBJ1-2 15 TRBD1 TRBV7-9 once CASSFGQGGNYGYTF TGTGCCAGCAGCTTCGGACAGGGGGGCAACTATGGCTACACCTTC
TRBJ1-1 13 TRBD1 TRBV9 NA CASSGQGANEAFF TGTGCCAGCAGCGGACAGGGGGCTAATGAAGCTTTCTTT
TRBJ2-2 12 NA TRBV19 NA CSAGSNTGELFF TGTTCGGCGGGGTCGAACACCGGGGAGCTGTTTTTT
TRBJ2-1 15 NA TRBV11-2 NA CASSLLPGQRNEQFF TGTGCCAGCAGCCTTCTACCGGGACAAAGAAATGAGCAGTTCTTC
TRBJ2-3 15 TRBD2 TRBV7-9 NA CASSLTAGGSRTQYF TGTGCCAGCAGCTTAACAGCGGGGGGTTCGCGTACGCAGTATTTT
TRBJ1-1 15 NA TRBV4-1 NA CASSQEGSFPTEAFF TGCGCCAGCAGCCAAGAAGGTAGCTTTCCTACTGAAGCTTTCTTT
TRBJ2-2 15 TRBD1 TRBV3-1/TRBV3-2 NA CATLGDRESTGELFF TGTGCCACCCTGGGGGACAGGGAGAGCACCGGGGAGCTGTTTTTT
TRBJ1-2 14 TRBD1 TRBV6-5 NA CASSTGTGVGGYTF TGTGCCAGCAGTACAGGGACAGGGGTTGGGGGCTACACCTTC
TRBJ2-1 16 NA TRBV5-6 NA CASSLKRRSSYNEQFF TGTGCCAGCAGCTTGAAACGTAGGAGCTCCTACAATGAGCAGTTCTTC
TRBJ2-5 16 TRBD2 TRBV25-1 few CASSEWGSGGQETQYF TGTGCCAGCAGTGAATGGGGTAGCGGGGGACAAGAGACCCAGTACTTC
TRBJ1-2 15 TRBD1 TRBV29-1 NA CSVLTTGAENYGYTF TGCAGCGTCCTTACTACAGGGGCGGAAAACTATGGCTACACCTTC
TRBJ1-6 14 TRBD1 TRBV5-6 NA CASSSTGAGSPLHF TGTGCCAGCAGCTCGACAGGGGCGGGGTCACCCCTCCACTTT
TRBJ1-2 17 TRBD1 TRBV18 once CASSPGTGGPSNYGYTF TGTGCCAGCTCACCAGGGACAGGGGGCCCTTCTAACTATGGCTACACCTTC
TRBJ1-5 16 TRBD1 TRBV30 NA CAWSLGTGNGNQPQHF TGTGCCTGGAGCCTAGGGACAGGGAATGGCAATCAGCCCCAGCATTTT
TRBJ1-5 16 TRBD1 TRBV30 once CAWSEQGARSNQPQHF TGTGCCTGGAGTGAGCAGGGGGCGCGGAGCAATCAGCCCCAGCATTTT
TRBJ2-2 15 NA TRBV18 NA CASSPSLIDTGELFF TGTGCCAGCTCTCCTTCTTTAATCGACACCGGGGAGCTGTTTTTT
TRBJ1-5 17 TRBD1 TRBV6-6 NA CASSPLGTGGFGQPQHF TGTGCCAGCAGTCCGCTCGGGACAGGGGGCTTCGGGCAGCCCCAGCATTTT
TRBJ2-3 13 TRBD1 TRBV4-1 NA CASSPGGWDTQYF TGCGCCAGCAGCCCAGGGGGCTGGGATACGCAGTATTTT
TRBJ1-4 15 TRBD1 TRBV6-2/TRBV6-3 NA CASSTTGTVNEKLFF TGTGCCAGCAGTACAACCGGGACAGTCAATGAAAAACTGTTTTTT
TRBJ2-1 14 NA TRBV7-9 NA CASSLGSSYNEQFF TGTGCCAGCAGCTTAGGGAGCTCCTACAATGAGCAGTTCTTC
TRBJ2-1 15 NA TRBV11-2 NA CASSSRLGSYNEQFF TGTGCCAGCAGCTCTCGACTAGGCTCCTACAATGAGCAGTTCTTC
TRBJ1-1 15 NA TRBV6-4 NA CASQALQGGRTEAFF TGTGCCAGCCAGGCCCTCCAGGGTGGGCGCACTGAAGCTTTCTTT
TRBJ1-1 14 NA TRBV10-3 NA CATEGAAGRTEAFF TGTGCCACCGAAGGGGCAGCGGGGAGGACTGAAGCTTTCTTT
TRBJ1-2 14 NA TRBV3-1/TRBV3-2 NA CASSPTGPNYGYTF TGTGCCAGCAGCCCAACAGGGCCTAACTATGGCTACACCTTC